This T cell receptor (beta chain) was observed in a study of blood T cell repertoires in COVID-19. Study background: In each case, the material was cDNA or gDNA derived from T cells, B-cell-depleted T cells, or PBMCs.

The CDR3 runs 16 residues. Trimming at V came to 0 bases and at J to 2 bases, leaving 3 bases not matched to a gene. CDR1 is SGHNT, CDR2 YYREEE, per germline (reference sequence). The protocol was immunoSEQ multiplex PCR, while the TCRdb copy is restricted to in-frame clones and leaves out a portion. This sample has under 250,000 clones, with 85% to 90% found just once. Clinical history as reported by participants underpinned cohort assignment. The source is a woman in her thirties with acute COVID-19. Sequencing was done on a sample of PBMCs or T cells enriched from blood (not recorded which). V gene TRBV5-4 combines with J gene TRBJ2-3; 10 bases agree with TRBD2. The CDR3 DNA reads TGTGCCAGCAGCTTGGAGCGGGGGGGGCCCACAGATACGCAGTATTTT. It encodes CASSLERGGPTDTQYF.